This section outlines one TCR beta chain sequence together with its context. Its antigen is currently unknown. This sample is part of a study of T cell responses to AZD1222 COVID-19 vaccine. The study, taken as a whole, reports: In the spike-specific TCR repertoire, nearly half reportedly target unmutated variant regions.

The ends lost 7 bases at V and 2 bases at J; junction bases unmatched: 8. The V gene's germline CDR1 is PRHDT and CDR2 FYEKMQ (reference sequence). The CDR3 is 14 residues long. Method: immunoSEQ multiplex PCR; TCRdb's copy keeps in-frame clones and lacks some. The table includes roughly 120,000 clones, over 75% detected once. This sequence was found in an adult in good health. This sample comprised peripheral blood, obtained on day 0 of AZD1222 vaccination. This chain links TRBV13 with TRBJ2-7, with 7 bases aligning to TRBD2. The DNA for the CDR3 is TGTGCCAGCACAGGTCCTAGCGGTCCCTACGAGCAGTACTTC. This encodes CASTGPSGPYEQYF.